The present TCR beta chain was sequenced within a study of OX40 agonist ivuxolimab in advanced cancers. On the study more broadly: The patients received ivuxolimab by intravenous route every 2 weeks at 0.01 to 10 mg/kg.

This table comes from immunoSEQ multiplex PCR, and its TCRdb copy is limited to in-frame clones, with some not included. The sample lists around 70,000 clones, roughly nine tenths occurring once. The CDR3 spans 14 residues. CDR1 is MDHEN, CDR2 SYDVKM, per germline. Trimming left V 1 base short and J 3 bases short, with 7 bases between. About this clone itself: Its antigen is not known.

Study-level findings and limits: With doses of 0.1 to 3.0 mg/kg, CD4+ and CD8+ blood T cells had undergone clonal expansion by week 6.

The chain employs TRBV28 and TRBJ2-1, with no clear D. This receptor was identified in an adult with an advanced solid tumor such as melanoma, head and neck, liver or kidney cancer. This specimen was CD4+ or CD8+ T cells sorted from blood, taken in a trial of the OX40 agonist ivuxolimab. The CDR3 nucleotides are TGTGCCAGCAGTTTATACCAGGACTACAATGAGCAGTTCTTC. This translates into CASSLYQDYNEQFF.